The 14 T cell receptor beta chains reported below all come from one sample, sequenced in a study of CD8+ T cells in alopecia areata. Investigators isolated RNA and reverse transcribed it into cDNA to act as the sequencing template. Sequencing was performed with immunoSEQ multiplex PCR; in TCRdb, only in-frame clones are kept and a portion is missing. The profile covers 150,000 to 200,000 clones, with around 51% appearing a single time and around 10% taken by the ten largest. Treatment indicated: oral pan-JAK inhibitor, 5-10 mg twice daily. Sequenced here: CD8+ T cells sorted from blood, sampled between weeks 51 and 52, from a patient treated with tofacitinib. The source is a human donor with alopecia areata.

The table lists this clone with a count of one. Other nucleotide sequences from this sample produce the same CDR3. The chain combines TRBV18 with TRBJ2-5; D not resolved. The V end lost 3 bases, the J end lost 3 bases, and 5 bases lay between the germline ends. The CDR3 sequence is 12 residues long. Germline V CDR1 and CDR2: KGHSH, LQKENI. CDR3 sequence (DNA): TGTGCCAGCTCACCTGGGGAAGAGACCCAGTACTTC. Translated: CASSPGEETQYF.

This clone has at least ten counts. The chain has TRBV19 and TRBJ1-1; TRBD1 might be the D (5 bases). V was pared by 5 bases and J by 4 bases, with 17 bases between. The CDR3 loop spans 15 amino acids. Germline V gene sequence: CDR1 LNHDA, CDR2 SQIVND (reference sequence). This chain's CDR3 is CASSARRDGFTEAFF. The DNA for the CDR3 is TGTGCCAGTAGTGCCCGGAGGGACGGATTCACTGAAGCTTTCTTT. Drawing the rest from reference TRBV19 and TRBJ1-1, the complete variable domain is DGGITQSPKYLFRKEGQNVTLSCEQNLNHDAMYWYRQDPGQGLRLIYYSQIVNDFQKGDIAEGYSVSREKKESFPLTVTSAQKNPTAFYLCASSARRDGFTEAFFGQGTRLTVV.

The genes are TRBV13 and TRBJ2-5; D is perhaps TRBD2 (6 bases). The CDR3 is made up of 15 amino acids. The V end was cut by 5 bases, the J end by 2 bases, with 15 bases between. The germline gives CDR1 PRHDT, CDR2 FYEKMQ (reference sequence). CDR3 amino acids: CASSRETIGQETQYF. CDR3 DNA sequence: TGTGCCAGCAGCCGGGAGACTATAGGACAAGAGACCCAGTACTTC.

The gene calls are TRBV13 and TRBJ2-7; D is uncertain. CDR1 is PRHDT and CDR2 is FYEKMQ in the germline V gene (reference sequence). V was trimmed by 4 bases and J by 0 bases, leaving 10 bases between them. This CDR3 contains 14 residues. CDR3 loop: CASSSGSSSYEQYF. CDR3 coding DNA: TGTGCCAGCAGCTCTGGCTCATCCTCCTACGAGCAGTACTTC. The whole variable domain, remainder taken from reference TRBV13 and TRBJ2-7, is AAGVIQSPRHLIKEKRETATLKCYPIPRHDTVYWYQQGPGQDPQFLISFYEKMQSDKGSIPDRFSAQQFSDYHSELNMSSLELGDSALYFCASSSGSSSYEQYFGPGTRLTVT.

The J gene is TRBJ1-4, the V gene TRBV7-8, with a weak D call TRBD1 (5 bases). CDR3 length equals 16 residues. Germline values: CDR1 SGHVS, CDR2 FQNEAQ. Deletions cut 5 bases from V and 4 bases from J, with 17 bases between. The CDR3 bases are TGTGCCAGCAGCAGACGCCCTAGGGGCCTTAATGAAAAACTGTTTTTT. Its protein product is CASSRRPRGLNEKLFF.

The chain links TRBV27 to TRBJ2-2; TRBD1 matches at 7 bases. This CDR3 region has 15 residues. V lost 6 bases, J lost 6 bases, and 10 bases stayed unmatched. Germline V gene sequence: CDR1 MNHEY, CDR2 SMNVEV (reference sequence). CDR3 sequence reads: CASRGQKEGPGELFF. The CDR3 bases are TGTGCCAGCAGGGGACAGAAAGAGGGGCCCGGGGAGCTGTTTTTT.

The chain couples TRBV11-2 to TRBJ2-7; D is possibly TRBD1 (6 bases). This CDR3 spans 14 amino acids. Trimming left V 1 base short and J 3 bases short, with 10 bases between. CDR1 and CDR2 (germline): SGHAT, FQNNGV. In DNA, the CDR3 is TGTGCCAGCAGCTTAGTATCAGGGGACTACGAGCAGTACTTC. It specifies CASSLVSGDYEQYF.

CDR3 sequence: CASSLEGGRGNQPQHF. The CDR3 DNA sequence: TGTGCCAGCAGCTTGGAGGGAGGTCGGGGCAATCAGCCCCAGCATTTT. The chain combines TRBV5-4 with TRBJ1-5; D unclear. V was pared by 0 bases and J by 2 bases, with 12 bases between. Germline lookup yields CDR1 SGHNT and CDR2 YYREEE (reference sequence). The CDR3 is 16 amino acids.

The rearrangement uses TRBV7-2 and TRBJ1-5; D unresolved. The CDR3 consists of 14 residues. CDR1 SGHTA and CDR2 FQGNSA come from the germline V gene. The V end lost 1 base, the J end lost 6 bases, and 10 bases lay between the germline ends. The CDR3 loop reads CASSLEPGFQPQHF. The CDR3 DNA reads TGTGCCAGCAGCTTAGAACCGGGCTTTCAGCCCCAGCATTTT.

The rearrangement uses TRBV5-4 and TRBJ1-3; the D gene is possibly TRBD1 (6 bases). The CDR3 consists of 14 residues. The germline V gene has CDR1 SGHNT and CDR2 YYREEE (reference sequence). The V and J ends lost 5 bases and 1 base respectively, with 10 bases between them. The CDR3: CASRKTGSGNTIYF. The DNA for the CDR3 is TGTGCCAGCAGGAAAACAGGGTCTGGAAACACCATATATTTT.

There are a few counts of this clone. This CDR3 is also generated by other DNA sequences in the sample. The DNA for the CDR3 is TGCGCCAGCAGCTTTTGGCGGGAGAGCACAGATACGCAGTATTTT. It specifies CASSFWRESTDTQYF. The chain carries TRBV5-1 and TRBJ2-3, with 7 bases aligning to TRBD2. The CDR3 covers 15 residues. Per the germline V gene, CDR1 is SGHRS and CDR2 is YFSETQ. V shed 2 bases and J 0 bases; nucleotides not matched to a gene: 3.

The rearrangement uses TRBV9 and TRBJ2-7; 8 nucleotides agree with TRBD2. Germline CDR1 SGDLS, CDR2 YYNGEE. The CDR3 length is 13 residues. The V segment lost 2 bases and the J segment 3 bases; nucleotides outside the gene matches: 1. The CDR3 here is CASSVSGVYEQYF. In DNA form, the CDR3 reads TGTGCCAGCAGCGTTAGCGGGGTCTACGAGCAGTACTTC.

The CDR3: CASTTGGEQYF. The CDR3 coding sequence is TGTGCCAGTACTACAGGGGGGGAGCAGTACTTC. This chain links TRBV5-6 with TRBJ2-7; 8 nucleotides align to TRBD1. CDR1 SGHDT and CDR2 YYEEEE come from the germline V gene. V lost 8 bases and J lost 7; bases outside the gene matches: 5. The CDR3 extends over 11 amino acids.

The J gene is TRBJ1-6, the V gene TRBV7-9; D unclear. The CDR3 runs to 13 residues. V shed 4 bases and J shed 5 bases, with 6 bases lying between them. Looked up from germline, CDR1 is SEHNR and CDR2 is FQNEAQ (reference sequence). CDR3 coding DNA: TGTGCCAGCAGCTCTATGGATAATTCACCCCTCCACTTT. Translated: CASSSMDNSPLHF. Full variable domain (rest looked up from reference TRBV7-9 and TRBJ1-6): DTGVSQNPRHKITKRGQNVTFRCDPISEHNRLYWYRQTLGQGPEFLTYFQNEAQLEKSRLLSDRFSAERPKGSFSTLEIQRTEQGDSAMYLCASSSMDNSPLHFGNGTRLTVT.